What follows are 6 T cell receptor beta chains derived from one specimen sequenced in a study of tumour-infiltrating T cells in Burkitt lymphoma. Sequencing was performed with immunoSEQ multiplex PCR; in TCRdb, only in-frame clones are kept and a portion is missing. The sample includes 5,000 to 7,000 clones, more than 8% of them seen just once. Sequencing used tumor tissue. The origin of the receptors is a human donor with diffuse large B-cell lymphoma.

This chain links TRBV5-1 with TRBJ2-5; D ambiguous. This CDR3 contains 14 residues. The germline gives CDR1 SGHRS, CDR2 YFSETQ. V dropped 4 bases and J dropped 1 base, with 11 bases sitting between them. The CDR3 bases are TGCGCCAGCAGCGGAACCTCGCTCCAAGAGACCCAGTACTTC. Residues: CASSGTSLQETQYF.

This sequence joins TRBV5-6 and TRBJ1-2; D ambiguous. V lost 4 bases and J lost 8, with 24 bases in between. Germline-derived CDR1 and CDR2 are SGHDT and YYEEEE. This CDR3 is built from 16 residues. This CDR3 is CASSRLGSIHSWGYTF. The CDR3, as DNA: TGTGCCAGCAGCCGTCTGGGCAGTATCCACTCATGGGGCTACACCTTC.

The chain couples TRBV4-2 to TRBJ2-3, with 9 bases aligning to TRBD2. Looked up from germline, CDR1 is LGHNA and CDR2 is YNFKEQ. V lost 0 bases, J lost 2 bases, and 9 bases stayed unmatched. The CDR3 is made up of 18 amino acids. The CDR3 nucleotides are TGTGCCAGCAGCCAAGAGCCCCAGGGACTAGCAACCACAGATACGCAGTATTTT. Translation gives CASSQEPQGLATTDTQYF.

This clone was seen more than once but under ten times. The chain links TRBV19 to TRBJ1-1; 7 nucleotides line up with TRBD1. Germline-derived CDR1 and CDR2 are LNHDA and SQIVND (reference sequence). V shed 5 bases and J 8 bases; nucleotides not matched to a gene: 11. The CDR3 has 14 residues. CDR3 loop: CASSASDRTVEAFF. Written as DNA, the CDR3 is TGTGCCAGTAGTGCCTCGGACAGGACAGTAGAAGCTTTCTTT.

This clone was counted a few times. The chain recombines TRBV7-2 with TRBJ2-5, with D unresolved. The germline V gene encodes CDR1 SGHTA and CDR2 FQGNSA. The CDR3 is 14 amino acids. V dropped 0 bases and J dropped 1 base, with 6 bases sitting between them. The CDR3 bases are TGTGCCAGCAGCTTAGCGGCTATCCAAGAGACCCAGTACTTC. Residues: CASSLAAIQETQYF.

This clone was detected only a few times. The rearrangement links TRBV10-3 to TRBJ1-5, with D perhaps matching TRBD1 (6 bases). V lost 3 bases and J 5 bases, leaving 11 bases between the germline ends. The CDR3 contains 14 residues. Germline CDR1 and CDR2: ENHRY and SYGVKD. The CDR3 bases are TGTGCCATCAGTGAAATAGGGGGGGATCAGCCCCAGCATTTT. The encoded protein is CAISEIGGDQPQHF.